This is a list of T cell receptor beta chains from one sample in a study of neurological immune-mediated disorders. TCRdb re-analysed the 5' RACE reads in MiXCR, keeping a single row per CDR3 protein. Of around 25,000 distinct CDR3 sequences detected, roughly 13% appear once; the ten largest clones hold more than 15%. Sequencing input: PBMCs. These TCRs come from a middle-aged woman with HTLV-1-associated myelopathy (HAM/TSP). The CDR3 runs from the conserved cysteine through the conserved F or W. The D gene is left open where the match is weak. Clone size is given for some rows only: seen once, a few or many times, or a class if the clone is expanded.

j_call clone_size d_call v_call cdr3_aa cdr3_nt
TRBJ2-2 many . TRBV30 CAWTPGNTGELFF TGTGCCTGGACTCCCGGTAACACCGGGGAGCTGTTTTTT
TRBJ1-2 many . TRBV25-1 CASSEYSGSYGYTF TGTGCCAGCAGTGAATACTCCGGGTCCTATGGCTACACCTTC
TRBJ2-1 many TRBD2 TRBV4-1 CASSQGPSGGQYNEQFF TGCGCCAGCAGCCAAGGACCGAGCGGGGGGCAGTACAATGAGCAGTTCTTC
TRBJ1-4 many . TRBV20-1 CSASITNFGPGEKLFF TGCAGTGCTAGCATTACTAATTTCGGTCCCGGGGAAAAACTGTTTTTT
TRBJ2-7 . . TRBV3-1 CVSSHPLAFSYEQYF TGTGTCAGCAGCCACCCCTTGGCGTTCTCCTACGAGCAGTACTTC
TRBJ1-5 many . TRBV5-1 CASSLSGQPQHF TGCGCCAGCAGCTTGTCCGGCCAGCCCCAGCATTTT
TRBJ2-2 . TRBD2 TRBV6-5 CASRTGLENTGELFF TGTGCCAGCAGGACTGGACTAGAGAACACCGGGGAGCTGTTTTTT
TRBJ2-2 medium-sized . TRBV5-5 CASSFGGTGELFF TGTGCCAGCAGCTTCGGCGGCACCGGGGAGCTGTTTTTT
TRBJ1-4 . . TRBV18 CASSQGETNEKLFF TGTGCCAGCTCACAGGGGGAGACTAATGAAAAACTGTTTTTT
TRBJ2-7 . TRBD2 TRBV19 CASTSGGGYEQYF TGTGCCAGTACTAGCGGGGGCGGTTACGAGCAGTACTTC
TRBJ2-5 many . TRBV7-3 CASSLEQRETQYF TGTGCCAGCAGCTTAGAACAACGGGAGACCCAGTACTTC
TRBJ1-5 many . TRBV6-2/TRBV6-3 CASSPYEAGLNQPQHF TGTGCCAGCAGTCCTTATGAGGCAGGCCTCAATCAGCCCCAGCATTTT
TRBJ2-1 many TRBD2 TRBV7-8 CASSPRGGATYNEQFF TGTGCCAGCAGCCCCCGGGGGGGCGCCACCTACAATGAGCAGTTCTTC
TRBJ1-1 many . TRBV6-5 CASSYGGWTEAFF TGTGCCAGCAGTTACGGGGGGTGGACTGAAGCTTTCTTT
TRBJ2-7 . . TRBV5-8 CASSFYICSASGSSGGIEMWEQYF .
TRBJ2-4 many TRBD2 TRBV20-1 CSAPRASGGTNIQYF TGCAGTGCGCCCAGGGCTAGCGGGGGAACAAACATTCAGTACTTC
TRBJ2-3 . . TRBV9 CASSVRLGEDTDTQYF TGTGCCAGCAGCGTGCGTTTGGGTGAGGACACAGATACGCAGTATTTT
TRBJ2-5 many . TRBV3-1 CASSQQERETQYF TGTGCCAGCAGCCAACAGGAAAGGGAGACCCAGTACTTC
TRBJ2-2 many . TRBV24-1 CATTGTAGELFF TGTGCCACCACTGGGACCGCCGGGGAGCTGTTTTTT
TRBJ2-1 many . TRBV20-1 CSAVGGNGQFF TGCAGTGCTGTAGGGGGGAATGGGCAGTTCTTC
TRBJ2-2 many . TRBV6-1 CASSEGGGAPDTGELFF TGTGCCAGCAGTGAAGGGGGGGGGGCCCCCGACACCGGGGAGCTGTTTTTT
TRBJ2-5 many . TRBV29-1 CSVEDFSDLRETQYF TGCAGCGTTGAAGATTTCTCGGATCTTCGAGAGACCCAGTACTTC
TRBJ2-4 few . TRBV2 CASGRPGGVAKNIQYF TGTGCCAGCGGTCGTCCGGGCGGGGTTGCCAAAAACATTCAGTACTTC
TRBJ2-3 . TRBD2 TRBV20-1 CSATRGGVLTDTQYF TGCAGTGCTACCCGGGGGGGAGTTCTCACAGATACGCAGTATTTT